The entry that follows covers one T cell receptor (beta chain) sequence. The antigen is undetermined. This entry is derived from a study of early T cells in non-severe SARS-CoV-2 infection. Overall study context: Unsorted whole-blood RNA was sequenced in bulk, leaving chains unpaired.

Germline values: CDR1 SQVTM, CDR2 ANQGSEA. The CDR3 loop spans 14 amino acids. cDNA molecules, individually, were tagged with unique molecular identifiers. TCRdb passed the 5' RACE reads through MiXCR, listing each CDR3 protein once. The sample records 40,000 to 60,000 distinct CDR3 sequences, under 7.5% being singletons. The study's findings and limits: Private and CD4 specificities were missed by VDJdb matching, which favored anti-spike CD8 responses.

The J gene is TRBJ2-3, the V gene TRBV29-1, with TRBD2 identical over 8 bases. The sequence was obtained from an adult who was a healthcare worker with PCR-confirmed SARS-CoV-2 infection or an uninfected control (not recorded which). This material consisted of whole blood, taken at baseline. CDR3: CSETGGMRTDTQYF. Here the CDR3 DNA reads TGCAGTGAAACGGGGGGGATGCGTACAGATACGCAGTATTTT.